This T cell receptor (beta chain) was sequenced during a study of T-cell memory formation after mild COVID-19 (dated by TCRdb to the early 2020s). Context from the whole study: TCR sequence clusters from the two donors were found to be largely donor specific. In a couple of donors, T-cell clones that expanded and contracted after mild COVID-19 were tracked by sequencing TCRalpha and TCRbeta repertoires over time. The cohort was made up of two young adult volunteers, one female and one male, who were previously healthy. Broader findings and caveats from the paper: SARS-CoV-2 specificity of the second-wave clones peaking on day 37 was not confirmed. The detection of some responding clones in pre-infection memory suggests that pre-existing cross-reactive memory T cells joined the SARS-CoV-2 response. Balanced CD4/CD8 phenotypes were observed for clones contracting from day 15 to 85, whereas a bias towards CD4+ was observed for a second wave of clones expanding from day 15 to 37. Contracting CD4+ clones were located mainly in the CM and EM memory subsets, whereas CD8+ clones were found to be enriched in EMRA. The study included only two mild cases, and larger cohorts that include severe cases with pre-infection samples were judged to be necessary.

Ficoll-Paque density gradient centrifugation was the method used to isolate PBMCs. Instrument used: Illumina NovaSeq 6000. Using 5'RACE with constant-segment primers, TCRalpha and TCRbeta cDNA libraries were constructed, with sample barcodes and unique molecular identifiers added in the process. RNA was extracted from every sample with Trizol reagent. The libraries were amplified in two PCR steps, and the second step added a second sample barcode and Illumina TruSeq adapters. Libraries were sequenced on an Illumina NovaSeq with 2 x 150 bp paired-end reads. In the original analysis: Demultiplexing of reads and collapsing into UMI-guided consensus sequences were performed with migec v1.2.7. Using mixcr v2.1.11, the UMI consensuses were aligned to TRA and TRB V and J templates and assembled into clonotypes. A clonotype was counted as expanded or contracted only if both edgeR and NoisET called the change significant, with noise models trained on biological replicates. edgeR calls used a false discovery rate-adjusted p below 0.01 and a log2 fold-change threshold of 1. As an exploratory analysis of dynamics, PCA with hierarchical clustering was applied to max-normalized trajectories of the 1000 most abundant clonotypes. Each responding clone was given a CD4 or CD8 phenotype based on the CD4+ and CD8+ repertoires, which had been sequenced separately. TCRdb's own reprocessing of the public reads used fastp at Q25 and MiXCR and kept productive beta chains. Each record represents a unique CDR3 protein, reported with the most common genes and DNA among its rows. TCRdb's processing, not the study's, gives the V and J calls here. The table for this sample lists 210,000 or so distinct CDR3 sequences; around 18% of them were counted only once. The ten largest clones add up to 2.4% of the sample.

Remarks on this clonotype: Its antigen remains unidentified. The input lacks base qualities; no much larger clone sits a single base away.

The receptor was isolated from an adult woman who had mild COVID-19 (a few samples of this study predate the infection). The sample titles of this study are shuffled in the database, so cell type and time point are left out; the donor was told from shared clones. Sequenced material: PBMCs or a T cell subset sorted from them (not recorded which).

The sequenced DNA: TGTGCCAGCAGAAATCTCGTAGAGGGTGCCTACGAGCAGTACTTC. The resulting protein is CASRNLVEGAYEQYF. This receptor chain uses TRBV21-1 and TRBJ2-7. TRBV21-1 is described as a pseudogene. The CDR3 goes from the cysteine to the phenylalanine over 15 residues. Kept here is only the CDR3 DNA, which spans 45 bases and is read in frame from base 1.